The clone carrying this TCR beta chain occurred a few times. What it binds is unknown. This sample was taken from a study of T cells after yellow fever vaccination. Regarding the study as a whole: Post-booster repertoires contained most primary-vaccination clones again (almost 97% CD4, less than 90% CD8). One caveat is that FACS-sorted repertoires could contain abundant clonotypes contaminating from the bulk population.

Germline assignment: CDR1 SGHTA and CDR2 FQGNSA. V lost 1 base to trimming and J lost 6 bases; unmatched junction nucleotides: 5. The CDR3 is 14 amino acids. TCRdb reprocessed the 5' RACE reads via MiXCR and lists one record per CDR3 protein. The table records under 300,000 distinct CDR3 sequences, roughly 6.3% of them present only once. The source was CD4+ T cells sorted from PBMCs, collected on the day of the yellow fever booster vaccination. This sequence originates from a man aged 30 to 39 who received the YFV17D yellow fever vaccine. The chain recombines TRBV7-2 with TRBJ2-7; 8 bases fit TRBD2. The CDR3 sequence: CASSLGPGGGEQYF. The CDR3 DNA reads TGTGCCAGCAGCTTAGGCCCGGGGGGGGGCGAGCAGTACTTC.